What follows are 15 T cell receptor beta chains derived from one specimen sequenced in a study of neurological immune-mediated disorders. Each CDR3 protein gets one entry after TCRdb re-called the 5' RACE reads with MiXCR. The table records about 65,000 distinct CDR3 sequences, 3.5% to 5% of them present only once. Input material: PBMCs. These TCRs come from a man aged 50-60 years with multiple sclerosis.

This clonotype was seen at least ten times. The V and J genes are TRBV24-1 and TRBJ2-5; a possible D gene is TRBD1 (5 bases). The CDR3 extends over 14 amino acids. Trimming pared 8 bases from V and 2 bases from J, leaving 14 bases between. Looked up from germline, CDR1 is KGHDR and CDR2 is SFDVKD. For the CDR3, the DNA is TGTGCCACCAAGGAAAAGAGACAGCAAGAGACCCAGTACTTC. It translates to CATKEKRQQETQYF.

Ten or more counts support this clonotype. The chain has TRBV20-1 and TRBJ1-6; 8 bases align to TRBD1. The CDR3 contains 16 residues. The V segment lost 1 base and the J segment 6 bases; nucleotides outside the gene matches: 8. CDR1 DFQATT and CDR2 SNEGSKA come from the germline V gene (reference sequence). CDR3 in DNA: TGCAGTGCTAGAGCGGACAGGGCCGGCGGTAATTCACCCCTCCACTTT. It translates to CSARADRAGGNSPLHF.

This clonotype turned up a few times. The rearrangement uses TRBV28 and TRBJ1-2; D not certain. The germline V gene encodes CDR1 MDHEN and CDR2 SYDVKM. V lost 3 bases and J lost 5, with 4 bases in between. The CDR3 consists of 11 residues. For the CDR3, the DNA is TGTGCCAGCAGTTTCAAGTATGGCTACACCTTC. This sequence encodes CASSFKYGYTF.

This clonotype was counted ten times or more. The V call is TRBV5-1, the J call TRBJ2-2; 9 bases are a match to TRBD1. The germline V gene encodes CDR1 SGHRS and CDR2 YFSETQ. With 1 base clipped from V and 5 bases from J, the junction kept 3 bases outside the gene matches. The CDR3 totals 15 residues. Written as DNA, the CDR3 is TGCGCCAGCAGCTTGACAGGGGGCAGGACCGGGGAGCTGTTTTTT. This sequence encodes CASSLTGGRTGELFF. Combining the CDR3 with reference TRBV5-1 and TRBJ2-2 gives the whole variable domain KAGVTQTPRYLIKTRGQQVTLSCSPISGHRSVSWYQQTPGQGLQFLFEYFSETQRNKGNFPGRFSGRQFSNSRSEMNVSTLELGDSALYLCASSLTGGRTGELFFGEGSRLTVL.

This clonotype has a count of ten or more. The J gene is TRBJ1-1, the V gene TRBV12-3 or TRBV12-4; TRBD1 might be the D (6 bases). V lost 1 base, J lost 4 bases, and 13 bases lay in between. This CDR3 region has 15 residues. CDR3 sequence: CASSLDRVSVTEAFF. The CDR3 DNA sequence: TGTGCCAGCAGTTTAGACAGGGTCTCGGTCACTGAAGCTTTCTTT.

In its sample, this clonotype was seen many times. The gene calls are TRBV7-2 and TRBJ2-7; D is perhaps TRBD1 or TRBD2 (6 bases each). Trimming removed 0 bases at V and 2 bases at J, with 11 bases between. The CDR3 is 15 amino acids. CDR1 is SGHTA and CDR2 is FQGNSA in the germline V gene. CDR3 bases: TGTGCCAGCAGCTTAGCTCCGGGGGCAACCTACGAGCAGTACTTC. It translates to CASSLAPGATYEQYF.

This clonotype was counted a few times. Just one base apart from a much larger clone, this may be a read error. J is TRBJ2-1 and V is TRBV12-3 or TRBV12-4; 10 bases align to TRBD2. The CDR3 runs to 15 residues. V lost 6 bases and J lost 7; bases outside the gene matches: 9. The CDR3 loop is CASSPAGGAVNEQFF. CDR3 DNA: TGTGCCAGCAGCCCAGCGGGGGGGGCTGTGAATGAGCAGTTCTTC.

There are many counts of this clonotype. In nucleotides, the CDR3 is TGTGCCAGCAGTACAGGGATAGAGACCCAGTACTTC. Translation gives CASSTGIETQYF. The chain links TRBV6-6 to TRBJ2-5; TRBD1 is a possible D gene (6 bases). The V gene lost 5 bases and the J gene lost 4 bases, with 8 bases spanning the gap. CDR3 size: 12 residues. Germline CDR1 is MNHNY and CDR2 is SVGAGI (reference sequence).

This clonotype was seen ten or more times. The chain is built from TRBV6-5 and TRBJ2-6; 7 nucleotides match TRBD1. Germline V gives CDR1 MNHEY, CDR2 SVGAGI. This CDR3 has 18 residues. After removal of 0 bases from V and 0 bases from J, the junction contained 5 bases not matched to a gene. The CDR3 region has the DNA TGTGCCAGCAGTTACTCGGGACAGAGCTACTCTGGGGCCAACGTCCTGACTTTC. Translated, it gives CASSYSGQSYSGANVLTF.

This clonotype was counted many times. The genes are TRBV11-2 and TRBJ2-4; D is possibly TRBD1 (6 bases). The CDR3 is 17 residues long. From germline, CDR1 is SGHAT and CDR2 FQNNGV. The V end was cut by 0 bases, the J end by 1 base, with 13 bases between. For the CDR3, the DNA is TGTGCCAGCAGCTTAGACAGGGGATCTAGGGCCAAAAACATTCAGTACTTC. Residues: CASSLDRGSRAKNIQYF.

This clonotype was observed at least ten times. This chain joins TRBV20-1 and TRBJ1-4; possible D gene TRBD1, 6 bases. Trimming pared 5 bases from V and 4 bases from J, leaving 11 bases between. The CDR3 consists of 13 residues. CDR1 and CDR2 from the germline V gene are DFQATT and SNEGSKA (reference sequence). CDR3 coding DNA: TGCAGTGCTGCCGGGACACGTAATGAAAAACTGTTTTTT. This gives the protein CSAAGTRNEKLFF.

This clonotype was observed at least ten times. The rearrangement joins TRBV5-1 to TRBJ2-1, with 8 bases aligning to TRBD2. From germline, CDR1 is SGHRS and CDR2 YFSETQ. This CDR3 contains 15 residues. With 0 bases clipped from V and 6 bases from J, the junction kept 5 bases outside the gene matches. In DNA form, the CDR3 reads TGCGCCAGCAGCTTGGAGGCTAGCGGGCGCAATGAGCAGTTCTTC. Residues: CASSLEASGRNEQFF. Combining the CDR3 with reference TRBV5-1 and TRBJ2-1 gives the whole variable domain KAGVTQTPRYLIKTRGQQVTLSCSPISGHRSVSWYQQTPGQGLQFLFEYFSETQRNKGNFPGRFSGRQFSNSRSEMNVSTLELGDSALYLCASSLEASGRNEQFFGPGTRLTVL.

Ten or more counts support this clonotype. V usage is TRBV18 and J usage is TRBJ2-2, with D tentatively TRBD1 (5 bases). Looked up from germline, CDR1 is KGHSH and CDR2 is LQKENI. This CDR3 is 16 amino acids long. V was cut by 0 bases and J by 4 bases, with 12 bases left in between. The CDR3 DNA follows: TGTGCCAGCTCACCACCCAGGGTCGGTAGCACCGGGGAGCTGTTTTTT. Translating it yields CASSPPRVGSTGELFF.

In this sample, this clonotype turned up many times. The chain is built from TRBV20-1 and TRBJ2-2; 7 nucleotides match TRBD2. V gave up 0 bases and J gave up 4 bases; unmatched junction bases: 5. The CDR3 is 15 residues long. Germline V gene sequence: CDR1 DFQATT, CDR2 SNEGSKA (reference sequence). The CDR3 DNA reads TGCAGTGCTAGAGAAAAGGGAGGGATCACCGGGGAGCTGTTTTTT. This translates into CSAREKGGITGELFF.

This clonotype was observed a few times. CDR3 loop: CASSSGTGGNEQFF. The CDR3 DNA follows: TGTGCCAGCAGCTCCGGGACAGGGGGCAATGAGCAGTTCTTC. The V gene is TRBV5-6, the J gene TRBJ2-1; 11 bases are a match to TRBD1. The V gene end was trimmed by 3 bases and the J gene end by 6 bases; junction bases not matched to a gene: 2. This CDR3 region has 14 residues. In germline, CDR1 is SGHDT, CDR2 YYEEEE. Together with reference TRBV5-6 and TRBJ2-1, the CDR3 gives the full variable domain: DAGVTQSPTHLIKTRGQQVTLRCSPKSGHDTVSWYQQALGQGPQFIFQYYEEEERQRGNFPDRFSGHQFPNYSSELNVNALLLGDSALYLCASSSGTGGNEQFFGPGTRLTVL.